This TCR beta chain appears in the sequencing data of a study of regulatory T cells in long-lasting Graves disease. Indicated time point: persistent/refractory GD, antithyroid drugs over 5 years with positive TRAb. PBMCs were the source of the RNA used for TCR sequencing. The collection involved drawing approximately 9.9 milliliters of peripheral blood into EDTA tubes. CDR3-region Arm-PCR and iRepertoire HTBI primers produced the TCR beta libraries. TCRdb reprocessed the multiplex PCR reads with MiXCR, giving one entry per CDR3 protein. The sample holds 650,000 to 700,000 distinct CDR3 sequences, 25% to 35% seen once. Germline values: CDR1 KGHSH, CDR2 LQKENI. This CDR3 comprises 16 residues. With 1 base removed from V and 1 base from J, the gap between germline ends came to 13 bases.

The receptor was derived from a female donor with Graves disease. The sample consisted of peripheral blood mononuclear cells (PBMCs), taken when the disease was refractory, from a patient treated with antithyroid drugs. The chain carries TRBV18 and TRBJ1-1; no clear D. CDR3 DNA: TGTGCCAGCTCACCACTTCCTCTGGACGGGAACACTGAAGCTTTCTTT. It specifies CASSPLPLDGNTEAFF.